These 2 T cell receptor beta chains share one sample of origin, sequenced in a study of naive and memory T cell subsets. Two oligonucleotides, mixed equimolar, formed the beta constant-region primer covering TRBC1 and TRBC2. Four rounds of PCR amplified the ligated cDNA using nested alpha and beta constant-region primers plus SP2. TCRdb re-called the UMI-ligation and nested PCR reads through MiXCR, storing one row per CDR3 protein. The sample contains over 20,000 distinct CDR3 sequences, roughly 9.6% of which appear only once. Sequencing was carried out using central memory CD8+ T cells from blood. The receptor source for this set is a human donor in good health.

This clonotype has at least ten counts. V and J are TRBV6-1 and TRBJ2-1; 7 nucleotides match TRBD1. After removal of 3 bases from V and 1 base from J, the junction contained 3 bases not matched to a gene. Per germline, CDR1 MNHNS and CDR2 SASEGT. The CDR3 runs to 15 residues. The CDR3 DNA is TGTGCCAGCAGTGAGGGGACAGAGTCCTACAATGAGCAGTTCTTC. Protein: CASSEGTESYNEQFF.

This clonotype was counted a few times. This rearrangement joins TRBV7-2 to TRBJ2-1, with TRBD1 matching over 7 bases. The CDR3 has 15 amino acids. Germline lookup yields CDR1 SGHTA and CDR2 FQGNSA. The V segment lost 1 base and the J segment 2 bases; nucleotides outside the gene matches: 2. In DNA, the CDR3 is TGTGCCAGCAGCTTAGGTGGGACAGCCTACAATGAGCAGTTCTTC. This translates into CASSLGGTAYNEQFF.